A single T cell receptor beta chain is shown here with its context. The protocol was immunoSEQ multiplex PCR, while the TCRdb copy is restricted to in-frame clones and leaves out a portion. Here the sample spans tens of thousands of clones, roughly 84% being singletons. In germline, CDR1 is SGHDT, CDR2 YYEEEE. Germline trimming cut 4 bases from V and 0 bases from J; bases unmatched to any gene: 12. The CDR3 sequence is 19 residues long. The data originate from a study of PD-L1 blockade in urothelial cancer. The time point denotes: pretreatment peripheral blood. The specimen was PBMCs, collected around atezolizumab (anti-PD-L1) treatment. This clonotype was sampled from a woman between 65 and 79 years old with urothelial cancer. The V and J genes are TRBV5-6 and TRBJ2-6, with 8 bases identical to TRBD1. The CDR3 DNA is TGTGCCAGCAGCCCGACAGGGGCCCAATTTTTCTCTGGGGCCAACGTCCTGACTTTC. The encoded protein is CASSPTGAQFFSGANVLTF.